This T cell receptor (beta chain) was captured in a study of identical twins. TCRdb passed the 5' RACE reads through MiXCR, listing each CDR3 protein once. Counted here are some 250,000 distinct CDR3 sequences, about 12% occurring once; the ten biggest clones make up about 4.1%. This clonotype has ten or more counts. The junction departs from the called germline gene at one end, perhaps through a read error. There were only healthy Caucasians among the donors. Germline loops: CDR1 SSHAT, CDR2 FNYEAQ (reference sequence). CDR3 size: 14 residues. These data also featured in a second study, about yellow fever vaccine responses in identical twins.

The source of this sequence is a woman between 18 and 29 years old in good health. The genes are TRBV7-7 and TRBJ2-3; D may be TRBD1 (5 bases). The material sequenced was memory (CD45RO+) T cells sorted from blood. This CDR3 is CASSSGPSTDTQYF. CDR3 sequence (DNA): TGTGCTAGCAGCTCAGGGCCCAGCACAGATACGCAGTATTTT.